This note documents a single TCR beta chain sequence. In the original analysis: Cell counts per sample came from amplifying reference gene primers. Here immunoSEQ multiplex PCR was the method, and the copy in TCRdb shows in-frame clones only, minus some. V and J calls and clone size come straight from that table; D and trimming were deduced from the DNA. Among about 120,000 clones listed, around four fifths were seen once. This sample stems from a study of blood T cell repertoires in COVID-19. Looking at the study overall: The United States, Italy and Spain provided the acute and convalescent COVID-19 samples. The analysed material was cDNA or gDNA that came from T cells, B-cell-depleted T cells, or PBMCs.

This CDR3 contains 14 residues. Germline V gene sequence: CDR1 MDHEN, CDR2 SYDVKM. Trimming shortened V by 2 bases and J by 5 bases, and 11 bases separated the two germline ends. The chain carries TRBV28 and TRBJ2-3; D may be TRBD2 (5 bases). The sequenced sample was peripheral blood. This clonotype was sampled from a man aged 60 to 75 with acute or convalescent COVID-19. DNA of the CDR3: TGTGCCAGCAGTTTAGCGGGTCAGGTAGATACGCAGTATTTT. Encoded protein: CASSLAGQVDTQYF.